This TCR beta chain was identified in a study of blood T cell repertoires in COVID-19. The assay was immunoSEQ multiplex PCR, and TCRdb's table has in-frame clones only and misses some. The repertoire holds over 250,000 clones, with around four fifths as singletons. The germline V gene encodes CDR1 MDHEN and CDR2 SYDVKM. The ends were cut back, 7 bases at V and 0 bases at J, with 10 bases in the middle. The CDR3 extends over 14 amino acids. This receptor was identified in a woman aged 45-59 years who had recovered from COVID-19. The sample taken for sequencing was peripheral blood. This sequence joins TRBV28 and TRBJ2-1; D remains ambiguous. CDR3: CASKASPSYNEQFF. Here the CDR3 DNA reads TGTGCCAGCAAAGCGTCGCCCTCCTACAATGAGCAGTTCTTC.